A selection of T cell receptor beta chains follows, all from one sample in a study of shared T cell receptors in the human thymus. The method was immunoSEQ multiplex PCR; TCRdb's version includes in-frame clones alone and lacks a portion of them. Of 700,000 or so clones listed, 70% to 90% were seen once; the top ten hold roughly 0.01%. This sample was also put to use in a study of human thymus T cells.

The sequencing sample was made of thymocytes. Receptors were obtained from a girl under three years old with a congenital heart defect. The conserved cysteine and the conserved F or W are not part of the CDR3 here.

CDR3: ASRVLEVGGYT
J: TRBJ1-2
V: TRBV7-9

CDR3: ASSRPGAMPYEQY
J: TRBJ2-7
V: TRBV7-2

CDR3: ASSSEGEAF
J: TRBJ1-1
V: TRBV27

CDR3: ASSLAWGGMTNEKLF
J: TRBJ1-4
V: TRBV7-8

CDR3: ASWDTSPYGYT
J: TRBJ1-2
V: TRBV6-1

CDR3: ASSLGGTSGGTEQY
J: TRBJ2-7
V: TRBV11-1

CDR3: SVELTTEAF
J: TRBJ1-1
V: TRBV29-1

CDR3: ASRLISYEKLF
J: TRBJ1-4
V: TRBV2

CDR3: ASSEGATGVVAANTNTIY
J: TRBJ1-3
V: TRBV9

CDR3: ASSLRHPQETQY
J: TRBJ2-5
V: TRBV5-1

CDR3: ASSVGRGDEQY
J: TRBJ2-7
V: TRBV9

CDR3: ASSPRTSGRYNEQF
J: TRBJ2-1
V: TRBV5-6

CDR3: ASSQQGGDRVGTGELF
J: TRBJ2-2
V: TRBV27

CDR3: ASSIHHRTRNEKLF
J: TRBJ1-4
V: TRBV19

CDR3: ASSQARSRRPDDAGELF
J: TRBJ2-2
V: TRBV4-1

CDR3: ASRARGSYGYT
J: TRBJ1-2
V: TRBV2

CDR3: ASSGRQGPRSGNTIY
J: TRBJ1-3
V: TRBV7-6

CDR3: ASSCAGQNGTSGGCHNEQF
J: TRBJ2-1
V: TRBV5-1

CDR3: ASSLDLGGREMGPSIGGDSPLH
J: TRBJ1-6
V: TRBV28

CDR3: ASSTRDRGRIYSGNTIY
J: TRBJ1-3
V: TRBV2